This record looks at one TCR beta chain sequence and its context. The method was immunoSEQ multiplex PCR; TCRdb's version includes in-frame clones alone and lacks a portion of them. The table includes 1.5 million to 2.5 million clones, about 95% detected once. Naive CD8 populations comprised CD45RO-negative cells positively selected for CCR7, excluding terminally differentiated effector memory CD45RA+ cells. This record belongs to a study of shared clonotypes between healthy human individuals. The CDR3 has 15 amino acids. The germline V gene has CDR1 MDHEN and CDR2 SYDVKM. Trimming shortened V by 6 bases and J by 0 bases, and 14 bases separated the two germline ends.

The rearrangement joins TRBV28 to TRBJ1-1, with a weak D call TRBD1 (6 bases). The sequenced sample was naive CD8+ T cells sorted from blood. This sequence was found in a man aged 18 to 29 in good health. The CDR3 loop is CASRIQGLMNTEAFF. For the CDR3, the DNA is TGTGCCAGCAGGATACAGGGACTCATGAACACTGAAGCTTTCTTT.